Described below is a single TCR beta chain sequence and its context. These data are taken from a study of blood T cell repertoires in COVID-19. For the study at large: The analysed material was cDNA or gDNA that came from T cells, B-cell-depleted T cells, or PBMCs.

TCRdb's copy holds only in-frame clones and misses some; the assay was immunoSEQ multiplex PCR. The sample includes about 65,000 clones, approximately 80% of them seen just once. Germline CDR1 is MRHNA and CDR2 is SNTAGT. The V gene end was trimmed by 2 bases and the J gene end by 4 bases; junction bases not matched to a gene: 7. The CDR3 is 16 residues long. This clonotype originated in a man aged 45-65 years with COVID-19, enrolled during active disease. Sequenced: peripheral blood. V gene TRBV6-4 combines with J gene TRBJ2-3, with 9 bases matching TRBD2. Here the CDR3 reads CASSDAAGGPADTQYF. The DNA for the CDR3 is TGTGCCAGCAGTGACGCGGCGGGAGGGCCGGCAGATACGCAGTATTTT.